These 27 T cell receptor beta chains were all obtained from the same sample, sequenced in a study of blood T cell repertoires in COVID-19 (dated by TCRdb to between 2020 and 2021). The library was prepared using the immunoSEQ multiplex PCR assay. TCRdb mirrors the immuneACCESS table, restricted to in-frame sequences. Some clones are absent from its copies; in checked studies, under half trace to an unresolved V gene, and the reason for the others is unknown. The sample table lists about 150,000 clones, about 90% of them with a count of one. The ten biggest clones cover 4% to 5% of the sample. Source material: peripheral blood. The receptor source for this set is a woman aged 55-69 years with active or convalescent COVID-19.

The CDR3 loop reads CASSYSPEGYTF. Written as DNA, the CDR3 is TGTGCCAGCAGTTACTCTCCCGAGGGCTACACCTTC. The chain joins TRBV6-5 to TRBJ1-2; D unresolved. From germline, CDR1 is MNHEY and CDR2 SVGAGI. The CDR3 has 12 residues. Deletions cut 0 bases from V and 8 bases from J, with 7 bases between.

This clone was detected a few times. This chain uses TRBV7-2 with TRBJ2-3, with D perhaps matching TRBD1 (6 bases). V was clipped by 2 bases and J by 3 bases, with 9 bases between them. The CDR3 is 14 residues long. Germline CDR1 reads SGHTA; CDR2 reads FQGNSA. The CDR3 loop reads CASSLSRGTDTQYF. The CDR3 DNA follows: TGTGCCAGCAGCTTAAGCAGGGGTACAGATACGCAGTATTTT.

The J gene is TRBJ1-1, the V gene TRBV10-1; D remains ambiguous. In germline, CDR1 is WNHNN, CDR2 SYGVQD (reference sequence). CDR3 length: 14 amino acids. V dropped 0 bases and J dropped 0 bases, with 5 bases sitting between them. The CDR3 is CASSESRMNTEAFF. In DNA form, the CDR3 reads TGCGCCAGCAGTGAGTCGCGAATGAACACTGAAGCTTTCTTT.

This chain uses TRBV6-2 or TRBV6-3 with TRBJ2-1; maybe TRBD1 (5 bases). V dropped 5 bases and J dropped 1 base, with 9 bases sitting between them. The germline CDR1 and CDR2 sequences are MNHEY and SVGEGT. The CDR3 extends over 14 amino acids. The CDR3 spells CASSNRPSYNEQFF. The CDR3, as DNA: TGTGCCAGCAGTAACAGGCCTTCCTACAATGAGCAGTTCTTC.

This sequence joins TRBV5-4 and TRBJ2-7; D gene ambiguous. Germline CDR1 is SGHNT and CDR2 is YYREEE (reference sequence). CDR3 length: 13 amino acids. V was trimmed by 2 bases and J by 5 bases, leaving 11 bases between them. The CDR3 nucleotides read TGTGCCAGCAGCTTAAAAAGCGCCGACGAGCAGTACTTC. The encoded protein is CASSLKSADEQYF.

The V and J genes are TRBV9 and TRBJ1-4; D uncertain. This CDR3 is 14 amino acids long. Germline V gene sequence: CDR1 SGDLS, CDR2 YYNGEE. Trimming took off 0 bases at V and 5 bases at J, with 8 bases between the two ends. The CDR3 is CASSVAGRNEKLFF. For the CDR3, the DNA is TGTGCCAGCAGCGTAGCCGGTAGAAATGAAAAACTGTTTTTT. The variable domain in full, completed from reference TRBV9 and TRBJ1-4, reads DSGVTQTPKHLITATGQRVTLRCSPRSGDLSVYWYQQSLDQGLQFLIQYYNGEERAKGNILERFSAQQFPDLHSELNLSSLELGDSALYFCASSVAGRNEKLFFGSGTQLSVL.

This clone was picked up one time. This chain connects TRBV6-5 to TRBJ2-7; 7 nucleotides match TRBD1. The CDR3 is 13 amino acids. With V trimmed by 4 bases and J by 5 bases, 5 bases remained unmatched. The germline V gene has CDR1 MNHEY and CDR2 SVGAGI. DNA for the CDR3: TGTGCCAGCAGTTTTACAGGGGTCAACGAGCAGTACTTC. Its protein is CASSFTGVNEQYF.

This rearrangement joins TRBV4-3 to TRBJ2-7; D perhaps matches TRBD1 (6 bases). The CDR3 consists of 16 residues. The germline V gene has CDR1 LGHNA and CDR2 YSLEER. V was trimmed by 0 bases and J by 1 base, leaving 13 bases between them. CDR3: CASSQDALTGSYEQYF. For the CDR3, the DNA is TGCGCCAGCAGCCAAGACGCGCTGACAGGTTCCTACGAGCAGTACTTC.

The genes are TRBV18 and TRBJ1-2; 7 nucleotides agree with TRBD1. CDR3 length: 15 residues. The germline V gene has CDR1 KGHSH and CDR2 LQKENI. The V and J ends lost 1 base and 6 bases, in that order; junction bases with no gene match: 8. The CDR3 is CASSPQGAQLNGYTF. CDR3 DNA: TGTGCCAGCTCACCACAGGGGGCGCAATTGAATGGCTACACCTTC.

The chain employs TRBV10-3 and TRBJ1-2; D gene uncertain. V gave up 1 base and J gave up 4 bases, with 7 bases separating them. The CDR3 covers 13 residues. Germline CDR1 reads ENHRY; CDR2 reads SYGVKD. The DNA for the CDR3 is TGTGCCATCAGTGAGTGGCTTGCCTATGGCTACACCTTC. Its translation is CAISEWLAYGYTF.

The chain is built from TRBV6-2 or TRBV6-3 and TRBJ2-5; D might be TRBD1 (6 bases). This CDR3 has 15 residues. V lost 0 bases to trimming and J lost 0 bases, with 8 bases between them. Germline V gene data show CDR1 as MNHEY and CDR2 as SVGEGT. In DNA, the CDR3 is TGTGCCAGCAGTTACTCAGAGGGGGACCAAGAGACCCAGTACTTC. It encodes CASSYSEGDQETQYF.

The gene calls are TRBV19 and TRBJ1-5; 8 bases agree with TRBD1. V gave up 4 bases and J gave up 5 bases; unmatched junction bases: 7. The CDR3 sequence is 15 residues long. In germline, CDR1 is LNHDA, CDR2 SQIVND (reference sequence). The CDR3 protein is CASSTQQGVHQPQHF. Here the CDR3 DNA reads TGTGCCAGTAGTACACAACAGGGGGTGCATCAGCCCCAGCATTTT. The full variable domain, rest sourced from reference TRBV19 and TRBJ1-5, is DGGITQSPKYLFRKEGQNVTLSCEQNLNHDAMYWYRQDPGQGLRLIYYSQIVNDFQKGDIAEGYSVSREKKESFPLTVTSAQKNPTAFYLCASSTQQGVHQPQHFGDGTRLSIL.

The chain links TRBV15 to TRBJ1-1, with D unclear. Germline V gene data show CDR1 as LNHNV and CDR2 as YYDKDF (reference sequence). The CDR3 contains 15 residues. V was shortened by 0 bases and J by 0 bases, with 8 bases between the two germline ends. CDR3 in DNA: TGTGCCACCAGCAGAGATCGGGTGGTGAACACTGAAGCTTTCTTT. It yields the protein CATSRDRVVNTEAFF.

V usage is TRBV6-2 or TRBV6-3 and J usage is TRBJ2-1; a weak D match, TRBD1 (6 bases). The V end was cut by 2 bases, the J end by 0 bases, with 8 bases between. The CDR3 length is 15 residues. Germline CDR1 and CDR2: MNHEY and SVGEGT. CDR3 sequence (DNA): TGTGCCAGCAGTTACGACAGGTTCTCCTACAATGAGCAGTTCTTC. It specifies CASSYDRFSYNEQFF.

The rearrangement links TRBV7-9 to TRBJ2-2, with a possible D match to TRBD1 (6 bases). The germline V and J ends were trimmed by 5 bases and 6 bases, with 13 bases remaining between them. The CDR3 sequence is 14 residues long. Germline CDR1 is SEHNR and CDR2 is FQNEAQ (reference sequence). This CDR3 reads CASSDWAGAGELFF. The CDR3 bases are TGTGCCAGCAGCGACTGGGCAGGGGCCGGGGAGCTGTTTTTT.

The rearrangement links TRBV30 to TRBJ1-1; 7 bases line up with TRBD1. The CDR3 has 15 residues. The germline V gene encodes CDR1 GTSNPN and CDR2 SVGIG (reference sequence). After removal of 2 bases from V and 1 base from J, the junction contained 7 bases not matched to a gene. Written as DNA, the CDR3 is TGTGCCTGGAGTCGGACGACAGGGTGGAACACTGAAGCTTTCTTT. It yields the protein CAWSRTTGWNTEAFF.

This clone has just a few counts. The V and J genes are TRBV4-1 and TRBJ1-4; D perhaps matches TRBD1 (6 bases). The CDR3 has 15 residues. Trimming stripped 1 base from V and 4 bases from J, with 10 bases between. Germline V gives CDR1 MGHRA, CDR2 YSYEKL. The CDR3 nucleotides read TGCGCCAGCAGCCAAGCCCGGGACAATAATGAAAAACTGTTTTTT. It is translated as CASSQARDNNEKLFF.

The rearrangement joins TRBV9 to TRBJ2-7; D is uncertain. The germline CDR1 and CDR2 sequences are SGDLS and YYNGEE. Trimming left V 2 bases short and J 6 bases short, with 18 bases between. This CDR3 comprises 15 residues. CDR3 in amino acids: CASSVGAVGFLEQYF. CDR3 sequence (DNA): TGTGCCAGCAGCGTCGGAGCCGTTGGGTTTCTCGAGCAGTACTTC.

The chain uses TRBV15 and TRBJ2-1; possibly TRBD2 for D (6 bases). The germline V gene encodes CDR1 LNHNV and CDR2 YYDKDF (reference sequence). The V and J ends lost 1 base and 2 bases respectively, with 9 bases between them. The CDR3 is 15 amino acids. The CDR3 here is CATSRGLGPYNEQFF. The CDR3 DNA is TGTGCCACCAGCAGAGGACTAGGTCCCTACAATGAGCAGTTCTTC. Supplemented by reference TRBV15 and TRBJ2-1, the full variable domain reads DAMVIQNPRYQVTQFGKPVTLSCSQTLNHNVMYWYQQKSSQAPKLLFHYYDKDFNNEADTPDNFQSRRPNTSFCFLDIRSPGLGDTAMYLCATSRGLGPYNEQFFGPGTRLTVL.

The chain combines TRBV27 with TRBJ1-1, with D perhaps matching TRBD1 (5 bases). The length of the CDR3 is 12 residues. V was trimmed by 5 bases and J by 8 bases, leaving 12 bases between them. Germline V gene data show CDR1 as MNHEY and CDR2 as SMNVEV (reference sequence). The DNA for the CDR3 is TGTGCCAGCAGTGGACTGGGACTGGAAGCTTTCTTT. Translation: CASSGLGLEAFF.

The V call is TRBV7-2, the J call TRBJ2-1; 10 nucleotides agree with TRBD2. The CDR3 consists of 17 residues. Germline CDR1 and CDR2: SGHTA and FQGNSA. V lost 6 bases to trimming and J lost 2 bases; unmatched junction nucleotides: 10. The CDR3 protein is CASRRAASGGPYNEQFF. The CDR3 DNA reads TGTGCCAGCAGACGCGCGGCTAGCGGGGGCCCCTACAATGAGCAGTTCTTC.

The CDR3 protein is CASSVASGAGKYGYTF. CDR3 coding DNA: TGTGCCAGCAGTGTCGCTAGTGGGGCAGGGAAATATGGCTACACCTTC. The chain couples TRBV6-6 to TRBJ1-2; a possible D gene is TRBD1 (5 bases). This CDR3 contains 16 residues. V was shortened by 5 bases and J by 5 bases, with 21 bases between the two germline ends. Germline V gives CDR1 MNHNY, CDR2 SVGAGI (reference sequence).

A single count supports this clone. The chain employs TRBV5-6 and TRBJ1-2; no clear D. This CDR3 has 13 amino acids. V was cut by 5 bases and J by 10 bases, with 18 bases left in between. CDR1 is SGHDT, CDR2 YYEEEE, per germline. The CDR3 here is CASRKWQNPFYTF. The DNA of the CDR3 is TGTGCCAGCAGAAAATGGCAGAATCCCTTCTACACCTTC.

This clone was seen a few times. The CDR3 nucleotides read TGCAGCGTTGAAGATCTGTTTGGGCAAACTTCTGAAGCTTTCTTT. Translating gives CSVEDLFGQTSEAFF. The chain has TRBV29-1 and TRBJ1-1; no clear D gene. V lost 0 bases and J lost 6, with 17 bases in between. The CDR3 has 15 residues. Germline V gene data show CDR1 as SQVTM and CDR2 as ANQGSEA.

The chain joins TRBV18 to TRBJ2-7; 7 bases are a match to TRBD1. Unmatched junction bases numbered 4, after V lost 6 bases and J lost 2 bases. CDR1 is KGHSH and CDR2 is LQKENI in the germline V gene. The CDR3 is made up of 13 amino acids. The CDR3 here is CASSGTAAYEQYF. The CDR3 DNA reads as TGTGCCAGCTCTGGGACAGCCGCCTACGAGCAGTACTTC.

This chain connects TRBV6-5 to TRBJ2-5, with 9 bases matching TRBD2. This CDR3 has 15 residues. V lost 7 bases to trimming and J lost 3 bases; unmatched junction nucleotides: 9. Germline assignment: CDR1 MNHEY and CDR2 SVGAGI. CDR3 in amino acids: CASTLSSGTEETQYF. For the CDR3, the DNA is TGTGCCAGCACCCTTTCTAGCGGGACCGAAGAGACCCAGTACTTC.

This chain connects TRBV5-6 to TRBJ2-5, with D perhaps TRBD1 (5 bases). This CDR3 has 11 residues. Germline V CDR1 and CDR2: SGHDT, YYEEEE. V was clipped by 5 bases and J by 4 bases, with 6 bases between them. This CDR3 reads CASRGPETQYF. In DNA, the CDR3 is TGTGCCAGCAGGGGGCCAGAGACCCAGTACTTC. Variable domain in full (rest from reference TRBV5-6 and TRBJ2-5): DAGVTQSPTHLIKTRGQQVTLRCSPKSGHDTVSWYQQALGQGPQFIFQYYEEEERQRGNFPDRFSGHQFPNYSSELNVNALLLGDSALYLCASRGPETQYFGPGTRLLVL.